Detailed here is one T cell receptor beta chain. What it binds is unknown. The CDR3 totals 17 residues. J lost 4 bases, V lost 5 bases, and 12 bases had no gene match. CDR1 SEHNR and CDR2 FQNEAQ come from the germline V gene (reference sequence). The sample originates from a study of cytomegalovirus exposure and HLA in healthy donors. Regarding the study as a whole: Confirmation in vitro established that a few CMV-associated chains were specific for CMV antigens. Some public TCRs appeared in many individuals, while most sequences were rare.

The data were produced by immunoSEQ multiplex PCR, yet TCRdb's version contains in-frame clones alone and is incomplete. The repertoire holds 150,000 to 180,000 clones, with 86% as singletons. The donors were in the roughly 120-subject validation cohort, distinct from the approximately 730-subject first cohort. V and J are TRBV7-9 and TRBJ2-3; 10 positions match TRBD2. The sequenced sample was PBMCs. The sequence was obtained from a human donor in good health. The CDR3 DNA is TGTGCCAGCAGCCCCACCCCCTCTAGCGGGAGATCAGATACGCAGTATTTT. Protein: CASSPTPSSGRSDTQYF. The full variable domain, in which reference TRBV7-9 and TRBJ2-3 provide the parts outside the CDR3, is DTGVSQNPRHKITKRGQNVTFRCDPISEHNRLYWYRQTLGQGPEFLTYFQNEAQLEKSRLLSDRFSAERPKGSFSTLEIQRTEQGDSAMYLCASSPTPSSGRSDTQYFGPGTRLTVL.